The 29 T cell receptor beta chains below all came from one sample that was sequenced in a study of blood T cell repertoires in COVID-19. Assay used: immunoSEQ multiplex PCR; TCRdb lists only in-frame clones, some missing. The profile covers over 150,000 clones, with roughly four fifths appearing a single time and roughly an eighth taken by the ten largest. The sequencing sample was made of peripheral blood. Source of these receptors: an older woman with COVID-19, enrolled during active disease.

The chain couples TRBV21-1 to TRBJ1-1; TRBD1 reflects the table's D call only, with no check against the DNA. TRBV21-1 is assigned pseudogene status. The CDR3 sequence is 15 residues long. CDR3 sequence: CASSKVQGLGTEAFF. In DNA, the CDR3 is TGTGCCAGCAGCAAAGTACAGGGGCTCGGCACTGAAGCTTTCTTT.

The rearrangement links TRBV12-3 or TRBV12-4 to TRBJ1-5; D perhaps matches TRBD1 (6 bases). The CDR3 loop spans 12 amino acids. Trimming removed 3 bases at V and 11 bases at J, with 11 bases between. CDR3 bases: TGTGCCAGCAGTTTTGGGGGCATAACCCAGCATTTT. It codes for CASSFGGITQHF.

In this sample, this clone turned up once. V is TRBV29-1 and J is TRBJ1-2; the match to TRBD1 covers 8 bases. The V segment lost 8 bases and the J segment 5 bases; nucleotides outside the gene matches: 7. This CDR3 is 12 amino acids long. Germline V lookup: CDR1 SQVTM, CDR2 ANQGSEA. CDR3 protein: CSLGQGQYGYTF. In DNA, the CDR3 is TGCAGCCTAGGACAGGGTCAGTATGGCTACACCTTC.

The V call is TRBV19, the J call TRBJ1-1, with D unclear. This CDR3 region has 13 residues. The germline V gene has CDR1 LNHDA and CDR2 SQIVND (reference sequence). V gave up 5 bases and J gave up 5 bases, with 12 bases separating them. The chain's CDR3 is CASSYGARTEAFF. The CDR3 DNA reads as TGTGCCAGTAGTTATGGCGCGAGGACTGAAGCTTTCTTT.

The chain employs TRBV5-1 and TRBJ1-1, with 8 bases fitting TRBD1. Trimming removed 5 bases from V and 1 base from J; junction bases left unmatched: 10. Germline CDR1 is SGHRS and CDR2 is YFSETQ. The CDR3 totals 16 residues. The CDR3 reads CASSPNPGGWNTEAFF. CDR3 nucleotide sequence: TGCGCCAGCAGTCCAAATCCAGGGGGCTGGAACACTGAAGCTTTCTTT.

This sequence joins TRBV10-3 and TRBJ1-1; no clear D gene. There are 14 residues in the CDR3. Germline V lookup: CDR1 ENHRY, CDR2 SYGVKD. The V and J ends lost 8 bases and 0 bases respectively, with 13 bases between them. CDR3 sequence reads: CAIGYSNMNTEAFF. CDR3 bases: TGTGCCATCGGGTACAGCAACATGAACACTGAAGCTTTCTTT.

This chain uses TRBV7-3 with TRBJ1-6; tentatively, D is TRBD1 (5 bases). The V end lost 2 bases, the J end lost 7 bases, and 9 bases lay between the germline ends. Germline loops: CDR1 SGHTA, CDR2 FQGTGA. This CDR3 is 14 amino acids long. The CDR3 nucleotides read TGTGCCAGCAGCTTAGGGGCGGAGAATTCACCCCTCCACTTT. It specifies CASSLGAENSPLHF.

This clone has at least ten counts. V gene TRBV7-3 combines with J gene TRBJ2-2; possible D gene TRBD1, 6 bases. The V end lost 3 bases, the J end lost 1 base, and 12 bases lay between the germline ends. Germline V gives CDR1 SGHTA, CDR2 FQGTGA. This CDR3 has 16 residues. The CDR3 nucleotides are TGTGCCAGCAGCTTTTATCCGGGACAGAACACCGGGGAGCTGTTTTTT. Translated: CASSFYPGQNTGELFF.

CDR3: CASSPPGVPEAFF. CDR3 coding DNA: TGTGCCAGCAGTCCACCAGGGGTCCCTGAAGCTTTCTTT. The V call is TRBV6-5, the J call TRBJ1-1; perhaps TRBD1 as D (6 bases). V was cut by 5 bases and J by 6 bases, with 13 bases left in between. CDR3 length: 13 residues. Per the germline V gene, CDR1 is MNHEY and CDR2 is SVGAGI.

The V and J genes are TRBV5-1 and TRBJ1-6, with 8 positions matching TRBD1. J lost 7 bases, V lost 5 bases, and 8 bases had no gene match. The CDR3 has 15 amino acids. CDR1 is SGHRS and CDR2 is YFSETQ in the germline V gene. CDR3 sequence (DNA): TGCGCCAGCAGGTGGCAGGGGGCGAAGAATTCACCCCTCCACTTT. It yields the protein CASRWQGAKNSPLHF.

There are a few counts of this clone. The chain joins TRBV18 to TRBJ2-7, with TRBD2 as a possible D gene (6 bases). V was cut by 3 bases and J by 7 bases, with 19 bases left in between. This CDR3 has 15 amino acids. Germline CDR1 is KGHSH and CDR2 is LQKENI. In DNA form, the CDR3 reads TGTGCCAGCTCACCTCTCAGGGAGGCCATACGGGAGCAGTACTTC. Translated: CASSPLREAIREQYF. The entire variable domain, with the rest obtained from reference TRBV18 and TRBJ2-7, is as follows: NAGVMQNPRHLVRRRGQEARLRCSPMKGHSHVYWYRQLPEEGLKFMVYLQKENIIDESGMPKERFSAEFPKEGPSILRIQQVVRGDSAAYFCASSPLREAIREQYFGPGTRLTVT.

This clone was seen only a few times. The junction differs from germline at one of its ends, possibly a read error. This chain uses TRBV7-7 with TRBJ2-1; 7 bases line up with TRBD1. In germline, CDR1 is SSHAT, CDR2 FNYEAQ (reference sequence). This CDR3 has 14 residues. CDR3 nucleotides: TGTGCTAGCAGCCGACAGGGCGGGCAGGGGGAGCAGTTCTTC. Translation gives CASSRQGGQGEQFF.

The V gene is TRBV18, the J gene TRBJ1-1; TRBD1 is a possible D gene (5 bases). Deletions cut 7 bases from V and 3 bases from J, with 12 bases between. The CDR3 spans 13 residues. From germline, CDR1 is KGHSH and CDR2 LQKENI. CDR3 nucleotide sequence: TGTGCCAGCTTGCTGGACATCGACACTGAAGCTTTCTTT. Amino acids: CASLLDIDTEAFF.

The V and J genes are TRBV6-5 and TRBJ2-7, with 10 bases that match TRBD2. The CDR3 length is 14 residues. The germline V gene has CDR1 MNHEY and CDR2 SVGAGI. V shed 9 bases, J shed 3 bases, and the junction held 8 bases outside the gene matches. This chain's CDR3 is CASRASGSFYEQYF. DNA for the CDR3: TGTGCCAGTAGGGCTAGCGGGAGTTTCTACGAGCAGTACTTC.

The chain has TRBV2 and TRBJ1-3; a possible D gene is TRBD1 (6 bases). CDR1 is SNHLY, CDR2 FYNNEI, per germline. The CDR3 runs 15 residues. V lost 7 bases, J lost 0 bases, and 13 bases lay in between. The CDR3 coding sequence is TGTGCCAGCACCGGACAGAGAGGCTCTGGAAACACCATATATTTT. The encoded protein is CASTGQRGSGNTIYF.

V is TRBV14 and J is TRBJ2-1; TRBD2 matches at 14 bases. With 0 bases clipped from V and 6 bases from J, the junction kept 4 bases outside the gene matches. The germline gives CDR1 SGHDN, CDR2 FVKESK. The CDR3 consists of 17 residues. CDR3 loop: CASSQDLTSGRANEQFF. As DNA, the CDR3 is TGTGCCAGCAGCCAAGATTTGACTAGCGGGAGGGCCAATGAGCAGTTCTTC.

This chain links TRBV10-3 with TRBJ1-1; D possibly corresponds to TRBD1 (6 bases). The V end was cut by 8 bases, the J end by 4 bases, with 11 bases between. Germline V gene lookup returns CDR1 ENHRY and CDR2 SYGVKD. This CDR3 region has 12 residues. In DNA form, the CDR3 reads TGTGCCATCGCTACAGGGTCCACTGAAGCTTTCTTT. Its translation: CAIATGSTEAFF.

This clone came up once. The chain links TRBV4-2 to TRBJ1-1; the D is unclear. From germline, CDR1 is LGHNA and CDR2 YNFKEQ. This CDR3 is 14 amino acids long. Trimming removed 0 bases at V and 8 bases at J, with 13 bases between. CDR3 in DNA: TGTGCCAGCAGCCAAGAGGGTAAGAGGGAAGAAGCTTTCTTT. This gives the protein CASSQEGKREEAFF.

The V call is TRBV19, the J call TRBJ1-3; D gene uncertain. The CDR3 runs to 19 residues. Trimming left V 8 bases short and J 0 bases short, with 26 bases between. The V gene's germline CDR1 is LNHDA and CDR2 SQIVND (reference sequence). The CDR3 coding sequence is TGTGCCAGTCCTCCGCCTGGCACCAGAGGATCCCACTCTGGAAACACCATATATTTT. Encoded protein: CASPPPGTRGSHSGNTIYF.

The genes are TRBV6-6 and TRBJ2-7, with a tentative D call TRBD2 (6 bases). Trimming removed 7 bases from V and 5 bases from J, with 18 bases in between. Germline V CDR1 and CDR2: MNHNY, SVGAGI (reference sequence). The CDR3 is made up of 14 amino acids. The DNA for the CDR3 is TGTGCCAGCATCCCCGCGGAGGGGAAAAACGAGCAGTACGTC. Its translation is CASIPAEGKNEQYV.

The CDR3 DNA follows: TGTGCCAGCAGTGAATCCCTAGGAGGGGCTGGTGAAGCTTTCTTT. Protein: CASSESLGGAGEAFF. The chain links TRBV25-1 to TRBJ1-1; D might be TRBD1 (5 bases). V lost 1 base and J lost 7, with 16 bases in between. Germline V gene sequence: CDR1 MGHDK, CDR2 SYGVNS. The CDR3 is 15 amino acids.

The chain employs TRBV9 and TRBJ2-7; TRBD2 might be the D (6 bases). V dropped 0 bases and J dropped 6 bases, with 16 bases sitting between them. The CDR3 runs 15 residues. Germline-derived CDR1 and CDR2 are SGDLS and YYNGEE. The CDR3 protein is CASSVVGGDSPEQYF. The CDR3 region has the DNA TGTGCCAGCAGCGTAGTGGGGGGAGATAGTCCCGAGCAGTACTTC.

For the CDR3, the DNA is TGTGCCAGCAGCTTTAGAGCGGCAGTCACTGAAGCTTTCTTT. This gives the protein CASSFRAAVTEAFF. The J gene is TRBJ1-1, the V gene TRBV5-5; D gene unclear. Germline V gene data show CDR1 as SGHKS and CDR2 as YYEKEE (reference sequence). V was clipped by 2 bases and J by 4 bases, with 12 bases between them. This CDR3 comprises 14 residues.

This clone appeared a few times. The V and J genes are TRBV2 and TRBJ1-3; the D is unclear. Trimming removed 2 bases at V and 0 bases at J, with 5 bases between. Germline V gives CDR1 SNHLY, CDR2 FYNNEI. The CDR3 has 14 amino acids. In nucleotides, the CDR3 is TGTGCCAGCAGTGAAATCGGCTCTGGAAACACCATATATTTT. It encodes CASSEIGSGNTIYF.

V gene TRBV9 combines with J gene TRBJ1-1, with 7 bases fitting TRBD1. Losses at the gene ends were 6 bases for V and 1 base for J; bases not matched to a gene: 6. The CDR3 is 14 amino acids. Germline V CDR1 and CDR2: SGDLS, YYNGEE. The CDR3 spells CASTLGQKNTEAFF. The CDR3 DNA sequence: TGTGCCAGCACCTTGGGACAGAAGAACACTGAAGCTTTCTTT.

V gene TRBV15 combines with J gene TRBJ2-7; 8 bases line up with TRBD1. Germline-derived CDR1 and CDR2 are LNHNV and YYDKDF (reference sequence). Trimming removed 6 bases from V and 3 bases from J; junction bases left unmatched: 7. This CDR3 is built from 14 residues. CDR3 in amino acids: CATSSDRGFYEQYF. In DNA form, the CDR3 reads TGTGCCACCAGTAGTGACAGGGGTTTCTACGAGCAGTACTTC.

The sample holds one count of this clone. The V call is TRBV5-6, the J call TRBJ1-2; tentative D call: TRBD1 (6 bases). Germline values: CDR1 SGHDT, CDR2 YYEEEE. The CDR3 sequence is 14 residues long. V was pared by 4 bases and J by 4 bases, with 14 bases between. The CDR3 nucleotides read TGTGCCAGCAGCCCTCGACAGGCGGGCTATGGCTACACCTTC. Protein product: CASSPRQAGYGYTF.

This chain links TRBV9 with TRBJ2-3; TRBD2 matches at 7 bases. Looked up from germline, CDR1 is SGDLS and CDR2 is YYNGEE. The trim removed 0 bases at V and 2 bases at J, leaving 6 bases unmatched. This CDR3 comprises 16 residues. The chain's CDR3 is CASSVGASGTTDTQYF. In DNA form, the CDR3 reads TGTGCCAGCAGCGTAGGTGCTAGCGGAACCACAGATACGCAGTATTTT. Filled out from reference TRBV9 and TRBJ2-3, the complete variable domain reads DSGVTQTPKHLITATGQRVTLRCSPRSGDLSVYWYQQSLDQGLQFLIQYYNGEERAKGNILERFSAQQFPDLHSELNLSSLELGDSALYFCASSVGASGTTDTQYFGPGTRLTVL.

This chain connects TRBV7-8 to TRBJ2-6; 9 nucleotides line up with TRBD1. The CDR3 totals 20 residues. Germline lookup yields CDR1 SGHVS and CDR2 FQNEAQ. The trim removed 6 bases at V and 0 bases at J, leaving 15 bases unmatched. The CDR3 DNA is TGTGCCAGCAGGATCCCGGGACAGGGCTTACCGATCTCTGGGGCCAACGTCCTGACTTTC. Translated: CASRIPGQGLPISGANVLTF.